These 3 T cell receptor beta chains came from one sample sequenced in a study of blood T cell repertoires in COVID-19. Measured with immunoSEQ multiplex PCR; TCRdb has only the in-frame clones, and not every one. The table has 200,000 to 250,000 clones, approximately 78% seen once. What was sequenced was peripheral blood. These receptors were collected from a woman aged 70 to 79 with COVID-19, enrolled during active disease.

The rearrangement links TRBV19 to TRBJ1-5, with D possibly matching TRBD1 (5 bases). Deletions cut 5 bases from V and 6 bases from J, with 20 bases between. This CDR3 comprises 16 residues. Germline-derived CDR1 and CDR2 are LNHDA and SQIVND (reference sequence). Here the CDR3 DNA reads TGTGCCAGTAGTGGGGGACTGAACCTTCGGGGTCAGCCCCAGCATTTT. It yields the protein CASSGGLNLRGQPQHF.

At least ten counts were recorded for this clone. The genes are TRBV5-6 and TRBJ1-3, with D possibly matching TRBD1 (6 bases). Trimming removed 4 bases at V and 9 bases at J, with 11 bases between. This CDR3 has 12 amino acids. Per the germline V gene, CDR1 is SGHDT and CDR2 is YYEEEE. CDR3 region: CASSQVGATIYF. The CDR3 nucleotides are TGTGCCAGCAGCCAAGTGGGGGCCACCATATATTTT.

The CDR3 spells CASSLAGSGANEQFF. The DNA of the CDR3 is TGTGCCAGCAGTCTAGCGGGAAGCGGTGCGAATGAGCAGTTCTTC. This rearrangement joins TRBV28 to TRBJ2-1, with 9 bases lining up with TRBD2. From germline, CDR1 is MDHEN and CDR2 SYDVKM. With 5 bases clipped from V and 7 bases from J, the junction kept 9 bases outside the gene matches. The CDR3 consists of 15 residues.